The 7 T cell receptor beta chains reported below all come from one sample, sequenced in a study of T cell responses to AZD1222 COVID-19 vaccine (dated by TCRdb to the early 2020s). The library was built by means of the immunoSEQ multiplex PCR assay. TCRdb obtained this table from immuneACCESS and retained in-frame rearrangements with V and J assigned. These tables miss some clones; where compared with another copy, unresolved V genes account for less than half of the shortfall, and the remainder is unexplained. In all, the sample holds 150,000 to 250,000 clones, and about 94% of those were seen once. The top ten clones comprise 0.95% to 1.1% of the sample. The time point label of this sample denotes: about 28 days (+/-7) after the second vaccine dose. The input for sequencing was peripheral blood, taken 28 days after the second AZD1222 dose. All receptors come from an adult who received the AZD1222 COVID-19 vaccine.

The chain links TRBV7-2 to TRBJ1-1, with 8 nucleotides matching TRBD1. The ends lost 4 bases at V and 7 bases at J; junction bases unmatched: 8. This CDR3 is 14 amino acids long. From germline, CDR1 is SGHTA and CDR2 FQGNSA. CDR3 DNA: TGTGCCAGCAGCTCTTCAGGGGGCATTGGTGAAGCTTTCTTT. The encoded protein is CASSSSGGIGEAFF.

The rearrangement links TRBV18 to TRBJ1-2; D not resolved. Germline V gene data show CDR1 as KGHSH and CDR2 as LQKENI. Trimming pared 6 bases from V and 0 bases from J, leaving 8 bases between. The CDR3 length is 13 residues. CDR3 bases: TGTGCCAGCTCCTTGATAACTAACTATGGCTACACCTTC. It translates to CASSLITNYGYTF.

V and J are TRBV5-4 and TRBJ2-7, with TRBD1 as a possible D gene (5 bases). The CDR3 sequence is 13 residues long. Trimming pared 1 base from V and 4 bases from J, leaving 9 bases between. Germline CDR1 SGHNT, CDR2 YYREEE (reference sequence). The CDR3 region has the DNA TGTGCCAGCAGCTTGAGGCAGGGTTACGAGCAGTACTTC. It is translated as CASSLRQGYEQYF.

The chain has TRBV9 and TRBJ1-4; D unclear. Between the trimmed V and J ends, which lost 0 bases and 7 bases, there was a span of 13 bases. In germline, CDR1 is SGDLS, CDR2 YYNGEE. The CDR3 runs 15 residues. The CDR3 spells CASSVGWGNAEKLFF. The CDR3 DNA follows: TGTGCCAGCAGCGTAGGGTGGGGAAACGCTGAAAAACTGTTTTTT.

This rearrangement joins TRBV7-7 to TRBJ2-6; D is possibly TRBD1 (6 bases). The CDR3 contains 15 residues. V lost 5 bases and J lost 3, with 11 bases in between. Germline V gives CDR1 SSHAT, CDR2 FNYEAQ (reference sequence). The CDR3 region is CASSKGQHGANVLTF. CDR3 bases: TGTGCCAGCAGCAAAGGACAGCATGGGGCCAACGTCCTGACTTTC.

This clone was picked up one time. J is TRBJ1-2 and V is TRBV6-5, with TRBD1 as a possible D gene (6 bases). V gave up 10 bases and J gave up 3 bases, with 21 bases separating them. Germline loops: CDR1 MNHEY, CDR2 SVGAGI. The CDR3 is made up of 15 amino acids. The CDR3 here is CATRTGRGDDYGYTF. DNA for the CDR3: TGTGCCACCAGAACGGGGAGGGGGGATGACTATGGCTACACCTTC.

On this clone itself: An end of the junction differs from the germline gene, which may be a read error. The chain couples TRBV3-1 (or the pseudogene TRBV3-2) to TRBJ2-2; D call uncertain. The V gene's germline CDR1 is LGHDT and CDR2 YNNKEL (reference sequence). This CDR3 comprises 16 residues. The CDR3 loop is CASSQTTQGLTGELFF. The CDR3 coding sequence is TGTGCCAGTAGCCAGACCACTCAAGGCCTTACCGGGGAGCTGTTTTTT.